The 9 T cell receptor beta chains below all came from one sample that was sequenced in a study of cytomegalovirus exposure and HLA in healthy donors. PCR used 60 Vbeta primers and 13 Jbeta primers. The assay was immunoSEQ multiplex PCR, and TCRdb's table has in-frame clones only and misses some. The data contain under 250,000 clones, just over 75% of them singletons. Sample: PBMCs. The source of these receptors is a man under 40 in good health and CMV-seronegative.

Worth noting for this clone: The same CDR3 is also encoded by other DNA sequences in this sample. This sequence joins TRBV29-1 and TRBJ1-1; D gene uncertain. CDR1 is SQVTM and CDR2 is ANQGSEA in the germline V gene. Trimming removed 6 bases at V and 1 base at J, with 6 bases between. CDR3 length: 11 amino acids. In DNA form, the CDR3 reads TGCAGCGTCTACAGGAACACTGAAGCTTTCTTT. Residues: CSVYRNTEAFF.

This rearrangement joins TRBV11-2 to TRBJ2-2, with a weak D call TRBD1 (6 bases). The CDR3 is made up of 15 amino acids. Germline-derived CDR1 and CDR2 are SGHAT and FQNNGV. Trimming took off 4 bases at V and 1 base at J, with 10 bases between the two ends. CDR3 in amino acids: CASSSWGQNTGELFF. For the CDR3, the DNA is TGTGCCAGCAGCTCCTGGGGACAGAACACCGGGGAGCTGTTTTTT.

The CDR3 nucleotides are TGTGCCAGTAGTATAATCTACGGGGAGATGCCCCAGCATTTT. Protein product: CASSIIYGEMPQHF. This chain joins TRBV19 and TRBJ1-5; D ambiguous. CDR1 is LNHDA and CDR2 is SQIVND in the germline V gene (reference sequence). This CDR3 has 14 amino acids. V gave up 2 bases and J gave up 9 bases, with 14 bases separating them.

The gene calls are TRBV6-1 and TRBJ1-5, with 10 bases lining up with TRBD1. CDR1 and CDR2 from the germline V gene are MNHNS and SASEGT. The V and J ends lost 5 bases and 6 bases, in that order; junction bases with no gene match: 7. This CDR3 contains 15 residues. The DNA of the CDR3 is TGTGCCAGCAGTTTGACAGGGGGCCAGGGTCAGCCCCAGCATTTT. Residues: CASSLTGGQGQPQHF.

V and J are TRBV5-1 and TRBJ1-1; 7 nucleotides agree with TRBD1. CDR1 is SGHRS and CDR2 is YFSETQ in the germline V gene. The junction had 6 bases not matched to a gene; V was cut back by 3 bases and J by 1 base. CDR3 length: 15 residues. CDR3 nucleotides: TGCGCCAGCAGCTCGGAAGGGGGCTCGAACACTGAAGCTTTCTTT. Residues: CASSSEGGSNTEAFF.

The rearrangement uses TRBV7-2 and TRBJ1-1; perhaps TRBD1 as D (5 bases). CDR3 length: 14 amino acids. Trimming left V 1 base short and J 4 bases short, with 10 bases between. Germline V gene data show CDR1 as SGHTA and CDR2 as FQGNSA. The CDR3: CASSLDWGGTEAFF. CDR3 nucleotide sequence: TGTGCCAGCAGCTTAGATTGGGGGGGCACTGAAGCTTTCTTT.

The CDR3, as DNA: TGTGCCAGCACCCTATCCCGGGTCCCAAATATTGGCTACACCTTC. As protein: CASTLSRVPNIGYTF. V is TRBV2 and J is TRBJ1-2; D is uncertain. Trimming stripped 7 bases from V and 7 bases from J, with 22 bases between. CDR3 length: 15 amino acids. Germline V gene sequence: CDR1 SNHLY, CDR2 FYNNEI.

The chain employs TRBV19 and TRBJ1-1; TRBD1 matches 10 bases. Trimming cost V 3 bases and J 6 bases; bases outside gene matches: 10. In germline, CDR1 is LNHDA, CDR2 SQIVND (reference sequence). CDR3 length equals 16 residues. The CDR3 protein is CASSMTGGRWVSEAFF. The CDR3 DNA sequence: TGTGCCAGTAGTATGACAGGGGGCAGATGGGTGTCTGAAGCTTTCTTT.

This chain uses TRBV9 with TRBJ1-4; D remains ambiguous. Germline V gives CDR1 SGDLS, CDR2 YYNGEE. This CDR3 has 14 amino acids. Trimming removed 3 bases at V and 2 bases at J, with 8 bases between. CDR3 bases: TGTGCCAGCAGCGCCCCGAGGACTAATGAAAAACTGTTTTTT. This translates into CASSAPRTNEKLFF.